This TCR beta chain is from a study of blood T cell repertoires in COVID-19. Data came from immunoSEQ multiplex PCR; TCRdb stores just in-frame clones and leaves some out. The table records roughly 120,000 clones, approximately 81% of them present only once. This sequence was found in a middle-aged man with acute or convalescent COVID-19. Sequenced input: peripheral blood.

CDR3: CASSPIAGVTDTQYF. The CDR3 nucleotides read TGTGCCAGCAGTCCCATAGCGGGGGTCACAGATACGCAGTATTTT. The V and J genes are TRBV2 and TRBJ2-3, with 9 bases fitting TRBD2. Germline V lookup: CDR1 SNHLY, CDR2 FYNNEI. V trimming: 5 bases; J trimming: 2 bases; junction bases outside the gene matches: 5. This CDR3 is built from 15 residues.